This record covers a single T cell receptor (beta chain). Per the germline V gene, CDR1 is LGHNA and CDR2 is YSLEER. The J segment lost 5 bases and the V segment lost 0 bases, leaving 1 base of the junction unmatched. The CDR3 runs to 14 residues. Use of 60 Vbeta and 13 Jbeta primers characterized the PCR. Sequencing was performed with immunoSEQ multiplex PCR; in TCRdb, only in-frame clones are kept and a portion is missing. Altogether approximately 150,000 clones are present, approximately 90% being singletons, with the ten largest covering 0.85%. This specimen belongs to a study of cytomegalovirus exposure and HLA in healthy donors.

The sequencing input was PBMCs. The sequence was obtained from a woman younger than 45 in good health and CMV-seronegative. The chain links TRBV4-3 to TRBJ1-2; TRBD1 matches at 9 bases. The CDR3 DNA sequence: TGCGCCAGCAGCCAAGACGGGACAGGGTATGGCTACACCTTC. As protein: CASSQDGTGYGYTF.